This T cell receptor (beta chain) appears in the sequencing data of a study of cytomegalovirus exposure and HLA in healthy donors. About the study: In an early release, HLA-typed donors contributed 77 million or so unique TCR sequences. General study findings and limits: V- and J-gene trimming of TCR beta was linked (in a later analysis) to a missense DCLRE1C variant.

CDR3 length: 17 residues. V dropped 5 bases and J dropped 0 bases, with 14 bases sitting between them. Germline CDR1 is MNHEY and CDR2 is SMNVEV (reference sequence). Although they were nominally healthy when sampled, donors likely had unrecorded immune exposures. This clone has more than one count but fewer than ten. What it binds is unknown. The same CDR3 arises from other DNA sequences in this sample as well. Both 60 Vbeta primers and 13 Jbeta primers went into the PCR. Clones were read by immunoSEQ multiplex PCR, and TCRdb kept only the in-frame ones, dropping some. This sample has fewer than 200,000 clones, with roughly 84% found just once.

This sequence originates from a male donor in good health and CMV-seronegative. V gene TRBV27 combines with J gene TRBJ2-6; a possible D gene is TRBD2 (7 bases). Sequences were obtained from PBMCs. The CDR3 sequence is CASSLGGGPSGANVLTF. The CDR3 DNA sequence: TGTGCCAGCAGTCTTGGGGGGGGGCCCTCTGGGGCCAACGTCCTGACTTTC.